Listed below are T cell receptor beta chains from one sample, sequenced in a study of OX40 agonist ivuxolimab in advanced cancers. Profiling relied on immunoSEQ multiplex PCR, and the TCRdb table lists in-frame clones only, not all of them. The table has around 60,000 clones, around 90% seen once. The specimen comprised CD4+ or CD8+ T cells sorted from blood, sampled in a trial of the OX40 agonist ivuxolimab. The receptors shown here come from an adult with an advanced solid tumor such as melanoma, head and neck, liver or kidney cancer. The CDR3 runs from the conserved cysteine through the conserved F or W. A D gene is named only where the DNA matches it firmly. Size is omitted from some rows. Given values are once, few, many or a class for expanded clones.

d_call,clone_size,v_call,j_call,cdr3_aa,cdr3_nt
TRBD2,-,TRBV27,TRBJ2-7,CASEPGTSGRALYF,TGTGCCAGCGAACCGGGGACTAGCGGGAGGGCCTTGTACTTC
-,once,TRBV5-4,TRBJ2-1,CASSSPGVEDEQFF,TGTGCCAGCAGCTCGCCGGGGGTAGAGGATGAGCAGTTCTTC
TRBD1,-,TRBV11-2,TRBJ2-5,CASSWGQGLQETQYF,TGTGCCAGCAGCTGGGGACAGGGGCTTCAAGAGACCCAGTACTTC
-,-,TRBV19,TRBJ1-1,CASTDRLNTEAFF,TGTGCCAGTACGGACAGACTGAACACTGAAGCTTTCTTT
TRBD2,once,TRBV19,TRBJ2-1,CASSVTSGSHNEQFF,TGTGCCAGTAGTGTGACTAGCGGGAGCCACAATGAGCAGTTCTTC
TRBD1,-,TRBV9,TRBJ2-7,CASSVTGQASYEQYF,TGTGCCAGCAGCGTAACGGGACAGGCCTCCTACGAGCAGTACTTC
-,-,TRBV6-1,TRBJ2-5,CASRPGAQETQYF,TGTGCCAGCCGACCAGGGGCCCAAGAGACCCAGTACTTC
TRBD2,-,TRBV9,TRBJ2-3,CASGTSGRTDTQYF,TGTGCCAGCGGGACTAGCGGGAGAACAGATACGCAGTATTTT
TRBD1,-,TRBV19,TRBJ2-7,CASSTQGANYEQYF,TGTGCCAGTAGTACCCAGGGGGCCAACTACGAGCAGTACTTC
-,-,TRBV2,TRBJ2-1,CASSDVSAWDNEQFF,TGTGCCAGCAGTGACGTTAGCGCGTGGGACAATGAGCAGTTCTTC
-,-,TRBV7-9,TRBJ2-7,CASSFERGFYEQYF,TGTGCCAGCAGCTTCGAACGAGGCTTTTACGAGCAGTACTTC
-,-,TRBV28,TRBJ2-7,CASTLTIGGGEQYF,TGTGCCAGCACTTTAACAATAGGGGGTGGCGAGCAGTACTTC
-,once,TRBV14,TRBJ2-1,CASSHRGTPWEQFF,TGTGCCAGCAGCCATCGGGGAACCCCGTGGGAGCAGTTCTTC
-,-,TRBV28,TRBJ2-7,CASGEDSYEQYF,TGTGCCAGCGGGGAGGACAGTTACGAGCAGTACTTC
-,once,TRBV7-2,TRBJ2-7,CASSPDDHEQYF,TGTGCCAGCAGCCCCGACGACCACGAGCAGTACTTC
-,-,TRBV28,TRBJ2-7,CASSLTLVTVSYEQYF,TGTGCCAGCAGTCTCACCCTCGTGACTGTCTCCTACGAGCAGTACTTC
TRBD2,-,TRBV5-4,TRBJ2-7,CASSLEVVGLAGGPYEQYF,TGTGCCAGCAGCTTGGAAGTGGTCGGGCTAGCGGGAGGACCCTACGAGCAGTACTTC
-,-,TRBV19,TRBJ2-3,CASSIVLLDTQYF,TGTGCCAGTAGTATAGTGCTGCTGGATACGCAGTATTTT
-,-,TRBV27,TRBJ2-2,CASSPDRRTGELFF,TGTGCCAGCAGTCCCGACCGGAGGACCGGGGAGCTGTTTTTT
-,-,TRBV7-3,TRBJ2-2,CASSSTPGNTGELFF,TGTGCCAGCAGCTCAACCCCAGGAAACACCGGGGAGCTGTTTTTT
TRBD2,-,TRBV2,TRBJ2-6,CASSRTSGSFGANVLTF,TGTGCCAGCAGTAGGACTAGCGGGAGCTTTGGGGCCAACGTCCTGACTTTC
-,once,TRBV9,TRBJ1-2,CASSARTNYGYTF,TGTGCCAGCAGCGCCCGGACGAACTATGGCTACACCTTC
-,-,TRBV2,TRBJ1-4,CASSEALRVDEKLFF,TGTGCCAGCAGTGAAGCGCTTCGGGTGGATGAAAAACTGTTTTTT
TRBD1,-,TRBV11-2,TRBJ2-7,CAVPPGQINYEQYF,TGTGCCGTCCCCCCGGGACAGATAAACTACGAGCAGTACTTC